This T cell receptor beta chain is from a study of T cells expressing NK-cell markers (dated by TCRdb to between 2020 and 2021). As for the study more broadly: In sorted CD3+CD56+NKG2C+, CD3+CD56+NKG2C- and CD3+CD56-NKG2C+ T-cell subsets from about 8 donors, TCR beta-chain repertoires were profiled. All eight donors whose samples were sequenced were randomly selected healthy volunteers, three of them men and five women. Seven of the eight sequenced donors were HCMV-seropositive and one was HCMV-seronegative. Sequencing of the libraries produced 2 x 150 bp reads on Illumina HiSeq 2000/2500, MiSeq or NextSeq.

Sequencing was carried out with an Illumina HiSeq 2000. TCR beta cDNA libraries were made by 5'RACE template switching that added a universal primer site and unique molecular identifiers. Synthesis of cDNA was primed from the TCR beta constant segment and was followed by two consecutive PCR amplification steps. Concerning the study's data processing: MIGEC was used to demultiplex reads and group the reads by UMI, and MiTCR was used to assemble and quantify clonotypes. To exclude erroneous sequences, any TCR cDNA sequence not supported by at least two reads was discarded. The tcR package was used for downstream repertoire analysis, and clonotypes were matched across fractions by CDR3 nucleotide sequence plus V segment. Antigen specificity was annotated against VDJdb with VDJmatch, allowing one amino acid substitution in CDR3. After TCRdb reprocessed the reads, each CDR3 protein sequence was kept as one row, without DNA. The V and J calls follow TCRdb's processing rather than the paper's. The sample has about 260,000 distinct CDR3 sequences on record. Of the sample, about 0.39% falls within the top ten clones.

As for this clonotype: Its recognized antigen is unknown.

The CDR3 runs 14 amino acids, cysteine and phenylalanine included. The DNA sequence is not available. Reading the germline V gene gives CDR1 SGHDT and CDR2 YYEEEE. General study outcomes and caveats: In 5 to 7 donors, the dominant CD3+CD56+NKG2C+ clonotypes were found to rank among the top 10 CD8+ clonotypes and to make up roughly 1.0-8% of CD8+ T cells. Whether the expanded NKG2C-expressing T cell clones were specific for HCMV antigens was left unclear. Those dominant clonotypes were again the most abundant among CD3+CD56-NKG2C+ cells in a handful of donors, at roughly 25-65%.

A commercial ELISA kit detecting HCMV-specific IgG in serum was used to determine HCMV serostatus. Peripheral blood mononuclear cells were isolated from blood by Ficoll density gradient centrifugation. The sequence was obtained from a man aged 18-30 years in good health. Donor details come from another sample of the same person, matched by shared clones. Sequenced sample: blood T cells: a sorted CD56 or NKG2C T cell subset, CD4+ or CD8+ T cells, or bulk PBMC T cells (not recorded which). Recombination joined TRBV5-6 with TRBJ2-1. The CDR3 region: CASSLNKASNEQFF. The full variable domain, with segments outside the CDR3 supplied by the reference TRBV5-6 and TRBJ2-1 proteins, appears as DAGVTQSPTHLIKTRGQQVTLRCSPKSGHDTVSWYQQALGQGPQFIFQYYEEEERQRGNFPDRFSGHQFPNYSSELNVNALLLGDSALYLCASSLNKASNEQFFGPGTRLTVL.